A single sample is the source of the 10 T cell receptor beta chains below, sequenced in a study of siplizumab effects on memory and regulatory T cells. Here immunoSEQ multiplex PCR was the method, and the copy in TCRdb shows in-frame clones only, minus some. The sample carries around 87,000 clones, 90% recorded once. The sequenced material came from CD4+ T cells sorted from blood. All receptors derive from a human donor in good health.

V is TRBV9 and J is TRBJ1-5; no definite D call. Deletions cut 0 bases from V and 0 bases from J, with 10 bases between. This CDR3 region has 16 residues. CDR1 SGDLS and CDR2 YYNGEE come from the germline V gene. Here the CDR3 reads CASSVATGSSNQPQHF. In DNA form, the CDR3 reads TGTGCCAGCAGCGTAGCTACGGGGAGTAGCAATCAGCCCCAGCATTTT.

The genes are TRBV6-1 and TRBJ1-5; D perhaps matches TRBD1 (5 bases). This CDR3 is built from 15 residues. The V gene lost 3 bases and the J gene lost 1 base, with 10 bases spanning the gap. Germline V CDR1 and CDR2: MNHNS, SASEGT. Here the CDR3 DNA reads TGTGCCAGCAGTGACGGGGGGGGAAGCAATCAGCCCCAGCATTTT. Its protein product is CASSDGGGSNQPQHF.

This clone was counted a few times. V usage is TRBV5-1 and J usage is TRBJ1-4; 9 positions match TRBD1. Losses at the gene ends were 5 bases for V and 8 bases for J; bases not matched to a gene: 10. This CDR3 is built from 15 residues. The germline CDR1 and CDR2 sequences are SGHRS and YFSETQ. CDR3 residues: CASRLAGQGREKLFF. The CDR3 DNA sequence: TGCGCCAGCAGGCTAGCGGGACAGGGACGAGAAAAACTGTTTTTT.

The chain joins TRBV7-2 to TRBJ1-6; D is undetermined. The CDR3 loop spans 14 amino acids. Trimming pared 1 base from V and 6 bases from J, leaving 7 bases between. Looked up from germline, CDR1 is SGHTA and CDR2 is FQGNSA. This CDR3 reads CASSLGQVNSPLHF. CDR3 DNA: TGTGCCAGCAGCTTAGGGCAGGTTAATTCACCCCTCCACTTT. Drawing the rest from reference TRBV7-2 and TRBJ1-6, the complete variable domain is GAGVSQSPSNKVTEKGKDVELRCDPISGHTALYWYRQSLGQGLEFLIYFQGNSAPDKSGLPSDRFSAERTGGSVSTLTIQRTQQEDSAVYLCASSLGQVNSPLHFGNGTRLTVT.

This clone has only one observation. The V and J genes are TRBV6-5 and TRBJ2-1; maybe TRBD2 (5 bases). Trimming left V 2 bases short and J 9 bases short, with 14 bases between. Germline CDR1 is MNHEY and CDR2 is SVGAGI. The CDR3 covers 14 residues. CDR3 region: CASSYAISSSEQFF. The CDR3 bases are TGTGCCAGCAGTTACGCAATCTCTAGCAGTGAGCAGTTCTTC.

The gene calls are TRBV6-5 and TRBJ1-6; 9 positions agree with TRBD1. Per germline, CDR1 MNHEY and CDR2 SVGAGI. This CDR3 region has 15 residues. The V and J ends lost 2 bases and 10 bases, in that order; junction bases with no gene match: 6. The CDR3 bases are TGTGCCAGCAGTTACGTCGGGACAGGGTCCTCACCCCTCCACTTT. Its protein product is CASSYVGTGSSPLHF.

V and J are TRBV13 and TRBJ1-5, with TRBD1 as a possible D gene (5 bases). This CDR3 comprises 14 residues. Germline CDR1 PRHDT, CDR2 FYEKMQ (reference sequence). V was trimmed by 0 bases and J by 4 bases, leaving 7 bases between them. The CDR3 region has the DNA TGTGCCAGCAGCTTAGGACAGGCGAATCAGCCCCAGCATTTT. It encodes CASSLGQANQPQHF.

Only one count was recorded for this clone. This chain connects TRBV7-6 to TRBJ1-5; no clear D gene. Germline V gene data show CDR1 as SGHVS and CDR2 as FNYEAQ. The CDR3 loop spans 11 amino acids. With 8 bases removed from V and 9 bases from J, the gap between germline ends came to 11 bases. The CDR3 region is CASPPSRPQHF. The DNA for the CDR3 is TGTGCCAGCCCTCCGAGCCGGCCCCAGCATTTT.

CDR3 DNA sequence: TGTGCCAGCAGCTTCGTACAGGGAACCCCTGGGGCCAACGTCCTGACTTTC. Protein sequence: CASSFVQGTPGANVLTF. This chain uses TRBV5-5 with TRBJ2-6, with D perhaps matching TRBD1 (6 bases). The CDR3 has 17 amino acids. Germline V lookup: CDR1 SGHKS, CDR2 YYEKEE (reference sequence). Trimming took off 2 bases at V and 2 bases at J, with 14 bases between the two ends.

CDR3 DNA: TGTGCCAGCAGCTTATCGACGGGAGTAACCCAGTACTTC. It specifies CASSLSTGVTQYF. V and J are TRBV7-9 and TRBJ2-5, with D possibly TRBD2 on 6 matching bases. Germline V lookup: CDR1 SEHNR, CDR2 FQNEAQ (reference sequence). Trimming took 2 bases from V and 8 from J, leaving 12 bases between them. The CDR3 has 13 residues.